This passage covers 31 T cell receptor beta chains from one sample sequenced in a study of cytomegalovirus exposure and HLA in healthy donors. This PCR relied on a set of 60 Vbeta primers and 13 Jbeta primers. Here immunoSEQ multiplex PCR was the method, and the copy in TCRdb shows in-frame clones only, minus some. Counted here are about 300,000 clones, roughly 85% occurring once; the ten biggest clones make up less than 4%. The sample taken for sequencing was PBMCs. These receptors were collected from a man aged 35 to 55 in good health and CMV-seropositive.

J is TRBJ1-2 and V is TRBV19; D gene ambiguous. Looked up from germline, CDR1 is LNHDA and CDR2 is SQIVND (reference sequence). The CDR3 length is 16 residues. V lost 10 bases and J lost 7, with 28 bases in between. CDR3 sequence: CATSRARGGKVGGYTF. The CDR3 nucleotides read TGTGCCACCAGTAGGGCCCGGGGTGGGAAAGTCGGTGGCTACACCTTC.

This chain joins TRBV7-6 and TRBJ2-3, with TRBD2 identical over 9 bases. The CDR3 contains 17 residues. The V gene end was trimmed by 4 bases and the J gene end by 0 bases; junction bases not matched to a gene: 8. CDR1 is SGHVS, CDR2 FNYEAQ, per germline. The CDR3 nucleotides read TGTGCCAGCAGCTCCGCTGGGCTAGCGGGGAGCACAGATACGCAGTATTTT. Protein sequence: CASSSAGLAGSTDTQYF. The variable domain in full, completed from reference TRBV7-6 and TRBJ2-3, reads GAGVSQSPRYKVTKRGQDVALRCDPISGHVSLYWYRQALGQGPEFLTYFNYEAQQDKSGLPNDRFSAERPEGSISTLTIQRTEQRDSAMYRCASSSAGLAGSTDTQYFGPGTRLTVL.

The V gene is TRBV27, the J gene TRBJ1-1, with D unresolved. Germline CDR1 MNHEY, CDR2 SMNVEV (reference sequence). The ends were cut back, 10 bases at V and 1 base at J, with 7 bases in the middle. The CDR3 covers 11 residues. The CDR3 nucleotides are TGTGCCACGCGAAAGAACACTGAAGCTTTCTTT. It yields the protein CATRKNTEAFF.

The chain joins TRBV19 to TRBJ2-7; tentative D call: TRBD2 (7 bases). The CDR3 runs to 16 residues. From germline, CDR1 is LNHDA and CDR2 SQIVND (reference sequence). Trimming took 4 bases from V and 3 from J, leaving 19 bases between them. The CDR3 DNA is TGTGCCAGTAGTAAGGAGCGGGGACAAGGCGTCTACGAGCAGTACTTC. Translation gives CASSKERGQGVYEQYF.

The chain is built from TRBV6-1 and TRBJ2-4, with D hard to call. Germline-derived CDR1 and CDR2 are MNHNS and SASEGT. The CDR3 consists of 11 residues. Trimming removed 8 bases from V and 5 bases from J, with 7 bases in between. The CDR3 DNA sequence: TGTGCCAGCGGGCCCCAAAACATTCAGTACTTC. Its protein product is CASGPQNIQYF.

The V and J genes are TRBV27 and TRBJ1-2; TRBD1 might be the D (6 bases). The CDR3 runs to 12 residues. Per germline, CDR1 MNHEY and CDR2 SMNVEV (reference sequence). V lost 5 bases and J lost 5, with 9 bases in between. The CDR3 region has the DNA TGTGCCAGCAGTCCTACAGGGTATGGCTACACCTTC. Its protein product is CASSPTGYGYTF.

The chain has TRBV28 and TRBJ2-2, with a weak D call TRBD1 (5 bases). The germline gives CDR1 MDHEN, CDR2 SYDVKM. The CDR3 covers 14 residues. V was shortened by 4 bases and J by 7 bases, with 13 bases between the two germline ends. The CDR3 nucleotides read TGTGCCAGCAGTTCCGACAGTGATCACGGGGAGCTGTTTTTT. This gives the protein CASSSDSDHGELFF.

As to this clone: The sample contains more than one DNA sequence encoding this CDR3. J is TRBJ2-1 and V is TRBV7-2; the match to TRBD1 covers 7 bases. V lost 6 bases to trimming and J lost 7 bases; unmatched junction nucleotides: 9. The CDR3 extends over 14 amino acids. Germline-derived CDR1 and CDR2 are SGHTA and FQGNSA. In nucleotides, the CDR3 is TGTGCCAGCAGTCGGGACAGAGGGGGAAATGAGCAGTTCTTC. This sequence encodes CASSRDRGGNEQFF.

This chain links TRBV14 with TRBJ2-1; D is possibly TRBD2 (6 bases). V was cut by 1 base and J by 2 bases, with 24 bases left in between. Germline V gene sequence: CDR1 SGHDN, CDR2 FVKESK. CDR3 length: 20 residues. CDR3: CASSQGYIASERTTYNEQFF. For the CDR3, the DNA is TGTGCCAGCAGCCAAGGATATATCGCTAGCGAGAGGACGACCTACAATGAGCAGTTCTTC.

This sequence joins TRBV15 and TRBJ2-6; D is uncertain. The CDR3 is 16 residues long. CDR1 and CDR2 from the germline V gene are LNHNV and YYDKDF (reference sequence). The V gene lost 0 bases and the J gene lost 0 bases, with 6 bases spanning the gap. In DNA form, the CDR3 reads TGTGCCACCAGCAGAGATTTTAGCTCTGGGGCCAACGTCCTGACTTTC. Amino acid sequence: CATSRDFSSGANVLTF.

V gene TRBV6-5 combines with J gene TRBJ1-2; TRBD1 matches at 7 bases. V lost 6 bases to trimming and J lost 5 bases; unmatched junction nucleotides: 9. The CDR3 is made up of 14 amino acids. CDR1 is MNHEY and CDR2 is SVGAGI in the germline V gene. The CDR3 nucleotides are TGTGCCAGCAGACCTCCGGGACAGAGATATGGCTACACCTTC. Its protein product is CASRPPGQRYGYTF.

The CDR3 sequence is CASSILAGSTGELFF. The CDR3 region has the DNA TGTGCCAGTAGTATCCTAGCGGGAAGCACCGGGGAGCTGTTTTTT. The rearrangement joins TRBV19 to TRBJ2-2, with 9 bases that match TRBD2. The V and J ends lost 3 bases and 4 bases, in that order; junction bases with no gene match: 3. Germline values: CDR1 LNHDA, CDR2 SQIVND (reference sequence). This CDR3 has 15 amino acids.

The DNA for the CDR3 is TGTGCCACCGGGACAGGGGACTACAATGAGCAGTTCTTC. This translates into CATGTGDYNEQFF. The rearrangement uses TRBV10-3 and TRBJ2-1; 10 bases are shared with TRBD1. Trimming took 10 bases from V and 3 from J; bases not matched to a gene: 3. The V gene's germline CDR1 is ENHRY and CDR2 SYGVKD. CDR3 length: 13 amino acids.

V gene TRBV6-5 combines with J gene TRBJ2-5; 7 nucleotides agree with TRBD2. The CDR3 is 15 residues long. Unmatched junction bases numbered 11, after V lost 6 bases and J lost 4 bases. Germline values: CDR1 MNHEY, CDR2 SVGAGI. This CDR3 reads CASSAGASGRETQYF. For the CDR3, the DNA is TGTGCCAGCAGCGCCGGGGCTAGCGGCAGAGAGACCCAGTACTTC.

The gene calls are TRBV7-6 and TRBJ2-2, with a possible D match to TRBD2 (5 bases). The CDR3 extends over 16 amino acids. Germline CDR1 and CDR2: SGHVS and FNYEAQ. The V end was cut by 5 bases, the J end by 5 bases, with 18 bases between. CDR3 amino acids: CASSPLEASGTGELFF. In nucleotides, the CDR3 is TGTGCCAGCAGCCCGTTAGAGGCCTCGGGGACCGGGGAGCTGTTTTTT.

This sequence joins TRBV28 and TRBJ2-1; tentative D call: TRBD1 (6 bases). CDR1 and CDR2 (germline): MDHEN, SYDVKM. The V end was cut by 6 bases, the J end by 5 bases, with 11 bases between. The CDR3 sequence is 13 residues long. This CDR3 reads CASRPQGNNEQFF. The CDR3 DNA follows: TGTGCCAGCAGGCCGCAGGGGAACAATGAGCAGTTCTTC.

The chain joins TRBV4-3 to TRBJ2-3; TRBD2 matches 14 bases. Germline CDR1 is LGHNA and CDR2 is YSLEER. With 0 bases clipped from V and 0 bases from J, the junction kept 2 bases outside the gene matches. This CDR3 has 18 amino acids. CDR3 bases: TGCGCCAGCAGCCAAGAAGGACTAGCGGGAGGTAGCACAGATACGCAGTATTTT. Translating gives CASSQEGLAGGSTDTQYF.

This clone was picked up a small number of times. J is TRBJ2-7 and V is TRBV4-2; TRBD2 matches 9 bases. The ends lost 0 bases at V and 3 bases at J; junction bases unmatched: 6. Germline V gene lookup returns CDR1 LGHNA and CDR2 YNFKEQ. The CDR3 length is 16 residues. The CDR3 reads CASSQDELAGDYEQYF. In DNA, the CDR3 is TGTGCCAGCAGCCAAGATGAGTTAGCGGGAGACTACGAGCAGTACTTC.

V gene TRBV20-1 combines with J gene TRBJ1-2, with D unclear. Germline V lookup: CDR1 DFQATT, CDR2 SNEGSKA (reference sequence). The CDR3 covers 11 residues. The DNA for the CDR3 is TGCGGGAAGACGGGGAACTATGGCTACACCTTC. As protein: CGKTGNYGYTF.

The chain joins TRBV5-1 to TRBJ2-2; 7 bases are a match to TRBD1. Germline CDR1 SGHRS, CDR2 YFSETQ. This CDR3 is 16 amino acids long. J gave up 1 base and V 1 base, and 4 bases lay outside the gene matches. In nucleotides, the CDR3 is TGCGCCAGCAGCTTGTTCGGACAGGAGAACACCGGGGAGCTGTTTTTT. As protein: CASSLFGQENTGELFF. Filled out from reference TRBV5-1 and TRBJ2-2, the complete variable domain reads KAGVTQTPRYLIKTRGQQVTLSCSPISGHRSVSWYQQTPGQGLQFLFEYFSETQRNKGNFPGRFSGRQFSNSRSEMNVSTLELGDSALYLCASSLFGQENTGELFFGEGSRLTVL.

This clone was seen just once. The chain links TRBV6-1 to TRBJ2-2; the match to TRBD2 covers 8 bases. The CDR3 is made up of 15 amino acids. Trimming cost V 4 bases and J 5 bases; bases outside gene matches: 6. Germline CDR1 is MNHNS and CDR2 is SASEGT. CDR3 residues: CASSGSGGRTGELFF. The CDR3 DNA sequence: TGTGCCAGCAGTGGGTCGGGAGGGCGGACCGGGGAGCTGTTTTTT.

This clone has just a few counts. This chain joins TRBV19 and TRBJ1-3; 9 bases are a match to TRBD1. CDR1 is LNHDA and CDR2 is SQIVND in the germline V gene (reference sequence). The CDR3 is 15 residues long. J was trimmed by 1 base and V by 4 bases; bases with no gene match: 2. The CDR3 spells CASSTTGGSGNTIYF. The CDR3 DNA follows: TGTGCCAGTAGTACGACAGGGGGATCTGGAAACACCATATATTTT.

The chain joins TRBV6-6 to TRBJ1-2; 7 nucleotides agree with TRBD1. V shed 4 bases and J 1 base; nucleotides not matched to a gene: 6. CDR3 length equals 15 residues. Germline loops: CDR1 MNHNY, CDR2 SVGAGI (reference sequence). Here the CDR3 DNA reads TGTGCCAGCAGTTTTCGTACAGGGGATAACTATGGCTACACCTTC. It specifies CASSFRTGDNYGYTF.

V and J are TRBV27 and TRBJ2-7; D is ambiguous. CDR3 length: 14 amino acids. The V gene lost 4 bases and the J gene lost 1 base, with 11 bases spanning the gap. The germline V gene has CDR1 MNHEY and CDR2 SMNVEV (reference sequence). CDR3 region: CASSYAVGSYEQYF. CDR3 coding DNA: TGTGCCAGCAGTTACGCGGTCGGGTCCTACGAGCAGTACTTC.

The chain carries TRBV14 and TRBJ2-7, with unresolved D. The germline CDR1 and CDR2 sequences are SGHDN and FVKESK. The CDR3 extends over 14 amino acids. V shed 0 bases and J shed 6 bases, with 12 bases lying between them. CDR3: CASSQDLVASEQYF. The CDR3 DNA reads as TGTGCCAGCAGCCAAGATTTAGTAGCAAGCGAGCAGTACTTC.

V is TRBV6-1 and J is TRBJ2-1, with D maybe TRBD1 (6 bases). The V and J ends lost 4 bases and 1 base respectively, with 8 bases between them. This CDR3 is built from 14 residues. The germline V gene has CDR1 MNHNS and CDR2 SASEGT. The CDR3 reads CASSVGGSYNEQFF. The CDR3 nucleotides are TGTGCCAGCAGTGTAGGGGGTTCCTACAATGAGCAGTTCTTC.

The chain carries TRBV20-1 and TRBJ2-7; a weak D match, TRBD2 (6 bases). CDR1 is DFQATT and CDR2 is SNEGSKA in the germline V gene (reference sequence). V was shortened by 8 bases and J by 4 bases, with 12 bases between the two germline ends. The length of the CDR3 is 11 residues. CDR3: CSFRTTYEQYF. The CDR3 DNA is TGCAGTTTCCGGACTACTTACGAGCAGTACTTC.

The V and J genes are TRBV9 and TRBJ2-3; weak D call: TRBD2 (5 bases). Between the trimmed V and J ends, which lost 0 bases and 2 bases, there was a span of 13 bases. The germline gives CDR1 SGDLS, CDR2 YYNGEE. CDR3 length: 16 amino acids. CDR3 amino acids: CASSVAGSRDTDTQYF. CDR3 DNA sequence: TGTGCCAGCAGCGTAGCTGGGAGTAGGGACACAGATACGCAGTATTTT. Together with reference TRBV9 and TRBJ2-3, the CDR3 gives the full variable domain: DSGVTQTPKHLITATGQRVTLRCSPRSGDLSVYWYQQSLDQGLQFLIQYYNGEERAKGNILERFSAQQFPDLHSELNLSSLELGDSALYFCASSVAGSRDTDTQYFGPGTRLTVL.

V usage is TRBV7-9 and J usage is TRBJ2-7; 10 bases are a match to TRBD2. V trimming: 5 bases; J trimming: 2 bases; junction bases outside the gene matches: 18. Germline CDR1 reads SEHNR; CDR2 reads FQNEAQ (reference sequence). This CDR3 region has 19 residues. The chain's CDR3 is CASSHDLRLAGSTTYEQYF. CDR3 DNA: TGTGCCAGCAGCCACGACCTTCGACTAGCGGGTTCGACAACCTACGAGCAGTACTTC.

This clone was observed a handful of times. J is TRBJ1-1 and V is TRBV19; D perhaps matches TRBD1 (6 bases). Germline lookup yields CDR1 LNHDA and CDR2 SQIVND (reference sequence). V lost 5 bases and J lost 4, with 11 bases in between. The CDR3 extends over 13 amino acids. CDR3 nucleotides: TGTGCCAGTAGTGGGGGGGGGCCCACTGAAGCTTTCTTT. It specifies CASSGGGPTEAFF. Variable domain in full (rest from reference TRBV19 and TRBJ1-1): DGGITQSPKYLFRKEGQNVTLSCEQNLNHDAMYWYRQDPGQGLRLIYYSQIVNDFQKGDIAEGYSVSREKKESFPLTVTSAQKNPTAFYLCASSGGGPTEAFFGQGTRLTVV.

This clone was seen once. The rearrangement joins TRBV27 to TRBJ2-7, with 8 positions matching TRBD2. V was clipped by 3 bases and J by 2 bases; unmatched bases: 6. This CDR3 has 15 residues. The germline V gene encodes CDR1 MNHEY and CDR2 SMNVEV (reference sequence). CDR3 sequence (DNA): TGTGCCAGCAGTTTCTGGCGGGAGGTGCCCTACGAGCAGTACTTC. It codes for CASSFWREVPYEQYF.